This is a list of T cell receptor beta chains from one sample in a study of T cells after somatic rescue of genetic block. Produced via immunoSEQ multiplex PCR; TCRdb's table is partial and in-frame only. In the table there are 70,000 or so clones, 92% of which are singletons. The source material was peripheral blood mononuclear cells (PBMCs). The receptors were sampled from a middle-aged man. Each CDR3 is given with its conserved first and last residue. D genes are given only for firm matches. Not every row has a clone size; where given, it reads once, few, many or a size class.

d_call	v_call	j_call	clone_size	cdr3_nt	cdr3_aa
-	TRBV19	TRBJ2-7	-	TGTGCCAGTAGTATGCAGGGCGAGCAGTACTTC	CASSMQGEQYF
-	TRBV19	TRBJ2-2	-	TGTGCCACCCTGCCCCAACAGGGGAGGAGCGGGGAGCTGTTTTTT	CATLPQQGRSGELFF
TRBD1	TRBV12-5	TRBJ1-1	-	TGTGCTAGTGGTTTGTCATCGGGACAGGGGCTCACTGAAGCTTTCTTT	CASGLSSGQGLTEAFF
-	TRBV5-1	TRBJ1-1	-	TGCGCCAGCAGCGGCCAGGGCAGGATAAACACTGAAGCTTTCTTT	CASSGQGRINTEAFF
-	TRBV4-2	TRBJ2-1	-	TGTGCCAGCAGCCAAGTTGGGGACGGTGGTGAGCAGTTCTTC	CASSQVGDGGEQFF
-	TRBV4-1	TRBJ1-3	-	TGCGCCAGCAGCCAAGAAAAGGGAGGACGGGTTGGAAACACCATATATTTT	CASSQEKGGRVGNTIYF
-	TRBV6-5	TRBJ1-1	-	TGTGCCAGCAGTTACTCCCGAACCGTTATGAACACTGAAGCTTTCTTT	CASSYSRTVMNTEAFF
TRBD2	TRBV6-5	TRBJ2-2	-	TGTGCCAGCAGTTACGGGGGACTAGAAACCGGGGAGCTGTTTTTT	CASSYGGLETGELFF
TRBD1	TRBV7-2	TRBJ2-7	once	TGTGCCAGCAGCCTCACAACGGGACAGGGCCACGAGCAGTACTTC	CASSLTTGQGHEQYF
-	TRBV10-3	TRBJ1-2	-	TGTGCCATCAGTGTAAGCCGCCCCCCCTATGGCTACACCTTC	CAISVSRPPYGYTF
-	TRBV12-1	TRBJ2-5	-	TGTGCCAGCAGCTTTGGAGGGGATAGGGTAGAGACCCAGTACTTC	CASSFGGDRVETQYF
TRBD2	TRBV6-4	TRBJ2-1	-	TGTGCCAGCAGTCTGGCTAGCGGGGACCAGAAGGAGCAGTTCTTC	CASSLASGDQKEQFF
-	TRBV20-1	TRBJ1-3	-	TGCAGTGCTGATAATGGAAACACCATATATTTT	CSADNGNTIYF
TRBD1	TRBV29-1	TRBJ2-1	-	TGCAGCCATTCATTTGGGGGTAGGGACAGCGATGAGCAGTTCTTC	CSHSFGGRDSDEQFF
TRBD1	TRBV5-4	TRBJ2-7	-	TGCGCCAGCAGCGCCCGGGACAGGGCAACCTACGAGCAGTACTTC	CASSARDRATYEQYF
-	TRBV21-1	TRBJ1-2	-	TGTGCCAGCAGCAAAGGGCTACCGGGCTCTGGCTACACCTTC	CASSKGLPGSGYTF
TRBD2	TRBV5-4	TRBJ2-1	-	TGTGCCAGCAGCGAAACTAGCGGGAGGGCCTTCTTC	CASSETSGRAFF
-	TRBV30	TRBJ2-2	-	TGTGCCTGGAACGTGAGGACCGGGGAGCTGTTTTTT	CAWNVRTGELFF
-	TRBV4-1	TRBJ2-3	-	TGCGCCAGCAGCGTAACTACGGGTACGCAGTATTTT	CASSVTTGTQYF
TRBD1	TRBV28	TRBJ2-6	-	TGTGCCAGCAGCAGGGGGCGATCTGGGGCCAACGTCCTGACTTTC	CASSRGRSGANVLTF
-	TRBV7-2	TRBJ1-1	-	TGTGCCAGCAGCTTATATCTGAACACTGAAGCTTTCTTT	CASSLYLNTEAFF
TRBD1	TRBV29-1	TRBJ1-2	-	TGCAGCGCTGCAGGGGGGCGGGACACTAACTATGGCTACACCTTC	CSAAGGRDTNYGYTF
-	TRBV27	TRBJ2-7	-	TGTGCCAGCAGTTTATCGCCAGTTACCTACGAGCAGTACTTC	CASSLSPVTYEQYF
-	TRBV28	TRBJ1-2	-	TGTGCCAGCAGGAAACTACCAGGATCAAACTATGGCTACACCTTC	CASRKLPGSNYGYTF